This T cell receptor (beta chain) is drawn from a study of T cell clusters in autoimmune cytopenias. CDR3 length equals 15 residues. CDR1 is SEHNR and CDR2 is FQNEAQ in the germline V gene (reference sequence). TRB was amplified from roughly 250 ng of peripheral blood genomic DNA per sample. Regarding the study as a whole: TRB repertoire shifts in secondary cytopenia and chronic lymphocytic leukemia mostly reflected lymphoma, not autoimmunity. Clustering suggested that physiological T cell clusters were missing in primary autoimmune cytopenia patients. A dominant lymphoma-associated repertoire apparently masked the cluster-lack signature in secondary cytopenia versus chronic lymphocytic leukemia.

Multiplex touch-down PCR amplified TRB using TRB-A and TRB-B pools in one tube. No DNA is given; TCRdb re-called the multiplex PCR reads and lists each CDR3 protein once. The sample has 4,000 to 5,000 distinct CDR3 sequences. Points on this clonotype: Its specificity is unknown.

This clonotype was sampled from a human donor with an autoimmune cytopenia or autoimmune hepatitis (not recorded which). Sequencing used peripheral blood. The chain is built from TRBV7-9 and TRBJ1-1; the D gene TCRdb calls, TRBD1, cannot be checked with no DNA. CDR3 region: CASSLADRGGTEAFF. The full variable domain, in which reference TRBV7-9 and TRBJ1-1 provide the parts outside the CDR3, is DTGVSQNPRHKITKRGQNVTFRCDPISEHNRLYWYRQTLGQGPEFLTYFQNEAQLEKSRLLSDRFSAERPKGSFSTLEIQRTEQGDSAMYLCASSLADRGGTEAFFGQGTRLTVV.